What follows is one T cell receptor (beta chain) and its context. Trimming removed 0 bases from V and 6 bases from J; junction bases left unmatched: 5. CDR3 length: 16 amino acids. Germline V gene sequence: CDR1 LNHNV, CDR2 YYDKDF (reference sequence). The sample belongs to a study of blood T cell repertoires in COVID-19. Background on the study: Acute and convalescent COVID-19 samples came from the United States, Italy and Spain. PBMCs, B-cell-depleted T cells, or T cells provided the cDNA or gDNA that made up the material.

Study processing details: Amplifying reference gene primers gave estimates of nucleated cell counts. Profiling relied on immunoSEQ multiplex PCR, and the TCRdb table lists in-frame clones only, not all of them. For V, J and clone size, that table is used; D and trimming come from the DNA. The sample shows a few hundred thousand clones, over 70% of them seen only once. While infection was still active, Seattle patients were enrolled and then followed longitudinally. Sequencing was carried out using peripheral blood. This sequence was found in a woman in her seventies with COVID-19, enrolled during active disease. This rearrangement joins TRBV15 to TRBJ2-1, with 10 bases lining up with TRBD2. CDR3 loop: CATSRDIAGGRNEQFF. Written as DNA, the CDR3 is TGTGCCACCAGCAGAGATATAGCGGGAGGTCGCAATGAGCAGTTCTTC.